This TCR beta chain was recovered during a study of OX40 agonist ivuxolimab in advanced cancers. Using immunoSEQ multiplex PCR, the repertoire was profiled, and TCRdb retains in-frame clones only, with some absent. The profile shows fewer than 85,000 clones, just over 90% of them singletons. The sample here was CD4+ or CD8+ T cells sorted from blood, taken in a trial of the OX40 agonist ivuxolimab. This receptor was taken from an adult with an advanced solid tumor such as melanoma, head and neck, liver or kidney cancer.

As DNA, the CDR3 is TGTGCCTCAATCTCTACGGGGACTGAAGCTTTCTTT. Its protein product is CASISTGTEAFF. The J gene is TRBJ1-1, the V gene TRBV19, with D unclear. There are 12 residues in the CDR3. The ends were cut back, 11 bases at V and 5 bases at J, with 15 bases in the middle. The V gene's germline CDR1 is LNHDA and CDR2 SQIVND (reference sequence).